These 14 T cell receptor beta chains share one sample of origin, sequenced in a study of T cells in Graves' hyperthyroidism and ophthalmopathy. Amplified TCR beta CDR3 regions came from RNA transcripts. Initially, a first-round RT-PCR of the TCR CDR3 employed the HTBI primer set. Each CDR3 protein gets one entry after TCRdb re-called the multiplex PCR reads with MiXCR. The sample includes roughly 500,000 distinct CDR3 sequences, 46% of them seen just once. Sequencing input: peripheral blood or thyroid tissue (not recorded which). Receptor source: an adult woman with Graves' disease, either hyperthyroidism or ophthalmopathy (not recorded which).

The sample holds many counts of this clonotype. The genes are TRBV19 and TRBJ2-7; TRBD1 agrees at 7 bases. The J segment lost 2 bases and the V segment lost 5 bases, leaving 9 bases of the junction unmatched. The CDR3 loop spans 15 amino acids. Germline V gene lookup returns CDR1 LNHDA and CDR2 SQIVND (reference sequence). The CDR3 loop is CASSSTGQTTYEQYF. Here the CDR3 DNA reads TGTGCCAGTAGTTCCACGGGACAGACCACCTACGAGCAGTACTTC.

This clonotype was observed a handful of times. The chain is built from TRBV12-3 or TRBV12-4 and TRBJ2-2, with 8 bases that match TRBD2. The junction had 6 bases not matched to a gene; V was cut back by 5 bases and J by 4 bases. The CDR3 has 15 residues. CDR3 amino acids: CASSTSGRSTGELFF. CDR3 nucleotides: TGTGCCAGCAGTACCAGCGGGAGATCCACCGGGGAGCTGTTTTTT.

The V gene is TRBV9, the J gene TRBJ2-7, with TRBD1 as a possible D gene (5 bases). This CDR3 contains 15 residues. Germline V lookup: CDR1 SGDLS, CDR2 YYNGEE. The V end was cut by 0 bases, the J end by 1 base, with 11 bases between. CDR3 sequence reads: CASSVATDGSYEQYF. The CDR3 DNA follows: TGTGCCAGCAGCGTAGCGACAGACGGTTCCTACGAGCAGTACTTC.

The rearrangement links TRBV5-6 to TRBJ2-2, with 7 bases lining up with TRBD1. Germline-derived CDR1 and CDR2 are SGHDT and YYEEEE. Unmatched junction bases numbered 3, after V lost 5 bases and J lost 8 bases. There are 12 residues in the CDR3. For the CDR3, the DNA is TGTGCCAGCAGTAGGGGACAGGGGGAGCTGTTTTTT. Translating gives CASSRGQGELFF.

The chain links TRBV2 to TRBJ1-6; 8 positions agree with TRBD1. J lost 7 bases, V lost 4 bases, and 6 bases had no gene match. Germline assignment: CDR1 SNHLY and CDR2 FYNNEI. CDR3 length equals 15 residues. The CDR3 here is CASSGDQGANSPLHF. The CDR3 coding sequence is TGTGCCAGCAGTGGGGACCAGGGGGCGAATTCACCCCTCCACTTT.

The chain combines TRBV20-1 with TRBJ2-3; D possibly corresponds to TRBD1 (5 bases). The CDR3 is made up of 13 amino acids. The V gene lost 7 bases and the J gene lost 0 bases, with 11 bases spanning the gap. CDR1 and CDR2 (germline): DFQATT, SNEGSKA (reference sequence). The CDR3 loop reads CSGMAGSTDTQYF. The CDR3 DNA is TGCAGTGGAATGGCAGGGAGCACAGATACGCAGTATTTT.

The table lists this clonotype with a count of one. The CDR3 carries no conserved terminal phenylalanine or tryptophan, so it likely arises from a read error. No DNA is shown, since the ends of the CDR3 on it are uncertain; the CDR3 is the one TCRdb lists. This chain joins TRBV7-6 and TRBJ2-2; the table calls TRBD2, which could not be checked here. The germline V gene encodes CDR1 SGHVS and CDR2 FNYEAQ. A total of 8 residues make up the CDR3, ends included. The CDR3: CASSLARG.

This clonotype was recorded many times. This chain uses TRBV5-4 with TRBJ2-7; D is unresolved. Per the germline V gene, CDR1 is SGHNT and CDR2 is YYREEE (reference sequence). This CDR3 spans 15 amino acids. The V end was cut by 3 bases, the J end by 2 bases, with 15 bases between. The DNA for the CDR3 is TGTGCCAGCAGCTCATACACGGATGAACCCTACGAGCAGTACTTC. This codes for CASSSYTDEPYEQYF.

In this sample, this clonotype turned up a few times. This chain uses TRBV6-6 with TRBJ2-7; D might be TRBD2 (5 bases). CDR3 length: 12 amino acids. Germline CDR1 MNHNY, CDR2 SVGAGI (reference sequence). V lost 5 bases, J lost 7 bases, and 12 bases lay in between. The CDR3 DNA is TGTGCCAGCAGTACCCGACGGGAAGAGCAGTACTTC. The encoded protein is CASSTRREEQYF.

Many counts were recorded for this clonotype. The chain carries TRBV5-1 and TRBJ1-4; D possibly corresponds to TRBD1 (6 bases). The germline V gene encodes CDR1 SGHRS and CDR2 YFSETQ. The CDR3 runs 16 residues. V lost 4 bases to trimming and J lost 2 bases, with 15 bases between them. The CDR3 DNA is TGCGCCAGCAGCGTACAGGGCCTCCCTACTAATGAAAAACTGTTTTTT. Amino acid sequence: CASSVQGLPTNEKLFF.

This clonotype has just a few counts. The genes are TRBV7-9 and TRBJ1-1; D unresolved. The CDR3 consists of 14 residues. Germline assignment: CDR1 SEHNR and CDR2 FQNEAQ (reference sequence). V gave up 0 bases and J gave up 6 bases, with 11 bases separating them. The CDR3: CASSLALGEAEAFF. The CDR3 coding sequence is TGTGCCAGCAGCTTAGCGCTTGGGGAGGCTGAAGCTTTCTTT.

As concerns this clonotype: Sequence at one end of the junction differs from germline and may be a read error. V and J are TRBV7-9 and TRBJ2-2; 7 bases match TRBD1. Germline-derived CDR1 and CDR2 are SEHNR and FQNEAQ (reference sequence). The CDR3 is 12 amino acids. The CDR3 spells CASSRQGNEQFF. Written as DNA, the CDR3 is TGTGCCAGCAGTCGACAGGGCAATGAGCAGTTTTTT.

The V and J genes are TRBV9 and TRBJ2-7, with 10 positions matching TRBD1. The CDR3 loop spans 15 amino acids. Trimming cost V 4 bases and J 2 bases; bases outside gene matches: 6. Looked up from germline, CDR1 is SGDLS and CDR2 is YYNGEE. The CDR3 nucleotides read TGTGCCAGCAGCCCAGACAGGGGGCTACCCTACGAGCAGTACTTC. Its translation is CASSPDRGLPYEQYF.

In its sample, this clonotype was seen many times. V and J are TRBV20-1 and TRBJ1-6, with D possibly being TRBD1 (5 bases). The germline V gene has CDR1 DFQATT and CDR2 SNEGSKA (reference sequence). This CDR3 spans 14 amino acids. The V end lost 3 bases, the J end lost 7 bases, and 13 bases lay between the germline ends. Written as DNA, the CDR3 is TGCAGTGCTAGTCGGCCAGGGCGGAATTCACCCCTCCACTTT. Its translation is CSASRPGRNSPLHF.